This TCR beta chain derives from a study of OX40 agonist ivuxolimab in advanced cancers. Looking at the study overall: Patients' therapy was ivuxolimab, an antibody that acts as an agonist of OX40 (CD134).

This table comes from immunoSEQ multiplex PCR, and its TCRdb copy is limited to in-frame clones, with some not included. The profile covers more than 60,000 clones, with roughly four fifths appearing a single time and about 4.1% taken by the ten largest. No patient had autoimmune disease or received systemic immunosuppression. Peripheral blood came from all dose cohorts at three timepoints. The sample consisted of CD4+ or CD8+ T cells sorted from blood, taken in a trial of the OX40 agonist ivuxolimab. The receptor was isolated from an adult with an advanced solid tumor such as melanoma, head and neck, liver or kidney cancer.

The CDR3 sequence: CASSEDRYGYTF. The CDR3, as DNA: TGTGCCAGCAGTGAGGACAGATATGGCTACACCTTC. V usage is TRBV25-1 and J usage is TRBJ1-2; perhaps TRBD1 as D (6 bases). The CDR3 runs 12 residues. Trimming shortened V by 3 bases and J by 5 bases, and 7 bases separated the two germline ends. Per germline, CDR1 MGHDK and CDR2 SYGVNS.